These 20 T cell receptor beta chains share one sample of origin, sequenced in a study of CD8 T cells in ankylosing spondylitis. TCRdb reanalysed the 5' RACE reads using MiXCR and keeps one entry per CDR3 protein. The sample includes roughly 200,000 distinct CDR3 sequences, under 30% of them seen just once. The sample taken for sequencing was blood, either unsorted or a sorted T cell fraction (not recorded which). The receptors were gathered from a male donor with ankylosing spondylitis or in good health (not recorded which).

There are many counts of this clonotype. The rearrangement joins TRBV7-3 to TRBJ2-1, with D possibly TRBD2 on 5 matching bases. The length of the CDR3 is 14 residues. The germline CDR1 and CDR2 sequences are SGHTA and FQGTGA. The V end lost 1 base, the J end lost 10 bases, and 14 bases lay between the germline ends. This chain's CDR3 is CASSLIPGSGEQFF. As DNA, the CDR3 is TGTGCCAGCAGCTTAATTCCGGGGTCCGGGGAGCAGTTCTTC.

The rearrangement joins TRBV5-6 to TRBJ1-2; D is uncertain. Per the germline V gene, CDR1 is SGHDT and CDR2 is YYEEEE. The CDR3 contains 13 residues. V lost 3 bases and J 3 bases, leaving 9 bases between the germline ends. The CDR3 reads CASSSPGDYGYTF. The CDR3 DNA is TGTGCCAGCAGCTCTCCAGGAGACTATGGCTACACCTTC.

This clonotype has a handful of counts. The chain has TRBV20-1 and TRBJ1-2; 9 bases align to TRBD1. The CDR3 contains 14 residues. CDR1 DFQATT and CDR2 SNEGSKA come from the germline V gene (reference sequence). The V gene end was trimmed by 3 bases and the J gene end by 4 bases; junction bases not matched to a gene: 6. In DNA form, the CDR3 reads TGCAGTGCTAGTCAGGGACAGGGATTCTATGGCTACACCTTC. Protein sequence: CSASQGQGFYGYTF.

This clonotype was detected ten times or more. CDR3 protein: CASRETSLYTGELFF. The CDR3 nucleotides are TGTGCCAGCAGGGAAACTAGCTTATACACCGGGGAGCTGTTTTTT. This chain links TRBV4-2 with TRBJ2-2; D is perhaps TRBD2 (6 bases). This CDR3 is 15 amino acids long. Germline V gene lookup returns CDR1 LGHNA and CDR2 YNFKEQ. Deletions cut 6 bases from V and 3 bases from J, with 14 bases between.

This clonotype was observed many times. The V and J genes are TRBV20-1 and TRBJ2-1; tentatively, D is TRBD1 (5 bases). CDR1 is DFQATT, CDR2 SNEGSKA, per germline (reference sequence). The CDR3 is 16 amino acids. Trimming shortened V by 1 base and J by 2 bases, and 15 bases separated the two germline ends. DNA of the CDR3: TGCAGTGCTAGAGTCCGTGGGGCCATGACCTACAATGAGCAGTTCTTC. Translating it yields CSARVRGAMTYNEQFF.

J is TRBJ2-5 and V is TRBV3-1; 11 nucleotides line up with TRBD2. The CDR3 runs 14 residues. V was clipped by 8 bases and J by 9 bases; unmatched bases: 11. Germline V lookup: CDR1 LGHDT, CDR2 YNNKEL (reference sequence). CDR3 sequence reads: CASEVAGGTTSQYF. CDR3 nucleotides: TGTGCCAGCGAGGTAGCGGGAGGGACGACGTCCCAGTACTTC.

At least ten counts were recorded for this clonotype. V is TRBV6-5 and J is TRBJ1-2, with 8 bases fitting TRBD1. J gave up 8 bases and V 7 bases, and 6 bases lay outside the gene matches. Germline CDR1 reads MNHEY; CDR2 reads SVGAGI. The CDR3 length is 12 residues. The CDR3, as DNA: TGTGCCAGCACCGGGACAGGCTTCGGCTACACCTTC. Translated: CASTGTGFGYTF.

This clonotype was counted a few times. V usage is TRBV7-8 and J usage is TRBJ2-1; 11 bases are a match to TRBD2. Looked up from germline, CDR1 is SGHVS and CDR2 is FQNEAQ. Trimming removed 5 bases from V and 3 bases from J; junction bases left unmatched: 9. The CDR3 is 17 amino acids. For the CDR3, the DNA is TGTGCCAGCAGCACGAATAGCGGGAGGGCCCGCTACAATGAGCAGTTCTTC. Protein sequence: CASSTNSGRARYNEQFF.

V is TRBV20-1 and J is TRBJ2-1; no clear D. This CDR3 region has 10 residues. Per the germline V gene, CDR1 is DFQATT and CDR2 is SNEGSKA (reference sequence). V lost 3 bases and J lost 16, with 13 bases in between. CDR3 region: CSASSLSRFF. In DNA, the CDR3 is TGCAGTGCTAGTTCACTGTCGAGATTCTTC.

This clonotype was detected ten times or more. The V gene is TRBV7-3, the J gene TRBJ2-7, with 9 bases identical to TRBD2. Germline CDR1 is SGHTA and CDR2 is FQGTGA. The V segment lost 5 bases and the J segment 2 bases; nucleotides outside the gene matches: 7. The CDR3 is made up of 15 amino acids. The CDR3 loop reads CASSSSGRIPYEQYF. The DNA for the CDR3 is TGTGCCAGCAGCAGCAGCGGGAGGATCCCCTACGAGCAGTACTTC.

This clonotype has a count of ten or more. The chain recombines TRBV5-1 with TRBJ1-5; 7 bases fit TRBD1. Losses at the gene ends were 4 bases for V and 4 bases for J; bases not matched to a gene: 5. The CDR3 runs 14 residues. Germline CDR1 is SGHRS and CDR2 is YFSETQ. The CDR3 DNA follows: TGCGCCAGCAGCACCGGGACAGCTAATCAGCCCCAGCATTTT. It encodes CASSTGTANQPQHF.

This clonotype was seen repeatedly, ten times or more. The V gene is TRBV5-1, the J gene TRBJ2-7; TRBD1 matches 9 bases. Germline assignment: CDR1 SGHRS and CDR2 YFSETQ. This CDR3 comprises 13 residues. V dropped 6 bases and J dropped 3; count of bases not matched to a gene: 4. CDR3 sequence reads: CASNPGQGYEQYF. The CDR3 DNA reads as TGCGCCAGCAACCCGGGACAGGGCTACGAGCAGTACTTC.

V gene TRBV12-5 combines with J gene TRBJ2-5; possible D gene TRBD1, 5 bases. The CDR3 totals 16 residues. Germline-derived CDR1 and CDR2 are LGHNT and FRNRAP. The germline V and J ends were trimmed by 5 bases and 10 bases, with 26 bases remaining between them. The CDR3 sequence is CASGPDSSWDPRDQYF. The CDR3 DNA is TGTGCTAGTGGTCCCGACAGTTCATGGGATCCAAGGGACCAGTACTTC. Full variable domain (outside the CDR3, taken from reference TRBV12-5 and TRBJ2-5): DARVTQTPRHKVTEMGQEVTMRCQPILGHNTVFWYRQTMMQGLELLAYFRNRAPLDDSGMPKDRFSAEMPDATLATLKIQPSEPRDSAVYFCASGPDSSWDPRDQYFGPGTRLLVL.

The rearrangement links TRBV9 to TRBJ2-5; TRBD1 aligns across 7 bases. The J segment lost 5 bases and the V segment lost 0 bases, leaving 10 bases of the junction unmatched. The CDR3 is 16 amino acids. Per the germline V gene, CDR1 is SGDLS and CDR2 is YYNGEE. The CDR3 reads CASSVASTGRTETQYF. In DNA, the CDR3 is TGTGCCAGCAGCGTAGCTTCGACAGGGAGAACGGAGACCCAGTACTTC. The full variable domain, rest sourced from reference TRBV9 and TRBJ2-5, is DSGVTQTPKHLITATGQRVTLRCSPRSGDLSVYWYQQSLDQGLQFLIQYYNGEERAKGNILERFSAQQFPDLHSELNLSSLELGDSALYFCASSVASTGRTETQYFGPGTRLLVL.

This clonotype was observed many times. The chain links TRBV5-1 to TRBJ2-7; 9 bases are a match to TRBD1. This CDR3 comprises 19 residues. Per germline, CDR1 SGHRS and CDR2 YFSETQ. V trimming: 2 bases; J trimming: 3 bases; junction bases outside the gene matches: 18. DNA of the CDR3: TGCGCCAGCAGCTTCGGACTCAACATAGGACAGGGGAGCTACTACGAGCAGTACTTC. Protein sequence: CASSFGLNIGQGSYYEQYF.

This clonotype was recorded at least ten times. V usage is TRBV21-1 and J usage is TRBJ1-3; the DNA was not compared with TRBD1, the D call given in the table. TRBV21-1 is a documented pseudogene. The CDR3 length is 17 residues. CDR3 sequence reads: CASSKARTGGNGNTIYF. The CDR3 coding sequence is TGTGCCAGCAGCAAAGCGAGGACAGGAGGAAATGGAAACACCATATATTTT.

The rearrangement uses TRBV21-1 and TRBJ2-5; TRBD1 is taken as the D call from the table, unchecked against the DNA. TRBV21-1 is deemed a pseudogene. This CDR3 spans 15 amino acids. The CDR3 region is CATSRDDRGQETQYF. DNA for the CDR3: TGTGCCACCAGCAGGGACGACAGGGGACAAGAGACCCAGTACTTC.

Many counts were recorded for this clonotype. This chain joins TRBV5-6 and TRBJ2-1; the D gene is possibly TRBD1 (6 bases). V was shortened by 0 bases and J by 8 bases, with 15 bases between the two germline ends. In germline, CDR1 is SGHDT, CDR2 YYEEEE. The CDR3 loop spans 15 amino acids. The CDR3 loop is CASSLANTGWHEQFF. CDR3 in DNA: TGTGCCAGCAGCTTGGCCAATACAGGGTGGCATGAGCAGTTCTTC.

This clonotype was detected many times. The CDR3 sequence: CASSQDQLVVDTQYF. Written as DNA, the CDR3 is TGCGCCAGCAGCCAAGATCAGCTAGTGGTTGATACGCAGTATTTT. V gene TRBV4-3 combines with J gene TRBJ2-3; D is undetermined. V gave up 0 bases and J gave up 6 bases, with 13 bases separating them. Germline V gene sequence: CDR1 LGHNA, CDR2 YSLEER. This CDR3 spans 15 amino acids.

Concerning this clonotype: It may be a read error: a sequence one base away is much more abundant. This chain uses TRBV20-1 with TRBJ2-1; 11 nucleotides match TRBD2. The CDR3 spans 17 residues. Germline-derived CDR1 and CDR2 are DFQATT and SNEGSKA (reference sequence). CDR3 sequence reads: CCAASSTSGKKVNEQFF. The CDR3 DNA reads TGCTGTGCTGCCTCTTCGACTAGCGGGAAGAAAGTTAATGAGCAGTTCTTC.